The T cell receptor beta chain under discussion was sequenced for a study of cytomegalovirus exposure and HLA in healthy donors. The study's findings and limits: A later analysis showed TCR association rates differing by HLA locus, peaking at DRB1 and lowest at HLA-C.

Germline-derived CDR1 and CDR2 are LNHDA and SQIVND (reference sequence). V was cut by 7 bases and J by 1 base, with 11 bases left in between. This CDR3 contains 14 residues. The primer mix had 60 Vbeta and 13 Jbeta primers. TCRdb's copy holds only in-frame clones and misses some; the assay was immunoSEQ multiplex PCR. The sample comprises 150,000 to 200,000 clones, about 80% of which are singletons, and 0.9% to 1.2% rests with the top ten. On this clone itself: Its target is not known.

V usage is TRBV19 and J usage is TRBJ1-3; no definite D call. What was sequenced was PBMCs. This sequence originates from a woman in her thirties or forties in good health and CMV-seronegative. The CDR3 region is CASIAGFSGNTIYF. The CDR3 bases are TGTGCCAGTATCGCGGGGTTTTCTGGAAACACCATATATTTT. Looking up the rest from reference TRBV19 and TRBJ1-3 gives the full variable domain: DGGITQSPKYLFRKEGQNVTLSCEQNLNHDAMYWYRQDPGQGLRLIYYSQIVNDFQKGDIAEGYSVSREKKESFPLTVTSAQKNPTAFYLCASIAGFSGNTIYFGEGSWLTVV.